The clone carrying this T cell receptor (beta chain) has a single count. After isolation, RNA underwent reverse transcription to generate cDNA as the sequencing template. Here immunoSEQ multiplex PCR was the method, and the copy in TCRdb shows in-frame clones only, minus some. The data contain 90,000 to 120,000 clones, 58% of them singletons. This sample was taken from a study of CD8+ T cells in alopecia areata. The germline V gene encodes CDR1 SEHNR and CDR2 FQNEAQ (reference sequence). The CDR3 length is 16 residues. Trimming removed 0 bases at V and 7 bases at J, with 16 bases between. The chain links TRBV7-9 to TRBJ1-5; perhaps TRBD1 as D (6 bases). The sample consisted of NKG2D-low CD8+ T cells sorted from blood. This sequence originates from a human donor with alopecia areata. The CDR3 protein is CASSLATDSAIQPQHF. The CDR3 DNA reads as TGTGCCAGCAGCTTAGCGACGGACAGTGCAATCCAGCCCCAGCATTTT.